These 28 T cell receptor beta chains were sequenced from one sample in a study of cytomegalovirus exposure and HLA in healthy donors. Both 60 Vbeta primers and 13 Jbeta primers went into the PCR. Produced via immunoSEQ multiplex PCR; TCRdb's table is partial and in-frame only. The sample includes about 150,000 clones, more than 80% seen only once; the top ten take 4.3%. The specimen was PBMCs. The receptors were gathered from a woman aged 40 to 50 in good health and CMV-seropositive.

The chain is built from TRBV4-3 and TRBJ1-2, with D perhaps TRBD1 (6 bases). The CDR3 runs 15 residues. Germline CDR1 LGHNA, CDR2 YSLEER. Trimming pared 1 base from V and 5 bases from J, leaving 14 bases between. In nucleotides, the CDR3 is TGCGCCAGCAGCCAAGTAGGGGGTAGAAGTTATGGCTACACCTTC. This gives the protein CASSQVGGRSYGYTF.

CDR3 sequence: CASSELGLAGGIYNEQFF. DNA of the CDR3: TGCGCCAGCAGCGAATTGGGACTAGCGGGGGGTATCTACAATGAGCAGTTCTTC. The V gene is TRBV4-1, the J gene TRBJ2-1, with 15 nucleotides matching TRBD2. The CDR3 runs 18 residues. The J segment lost 3 bases and the V segment lost 5 bases, leaving 8 bases of the junction unmatched. Germline CDR1 MGHRA, CDR2 YSYEKL.

CDR3 protein: CASSLGTVFPLHF. In DNA, the CDR3 is TGTGCCAGCAGTTTAGGGACAGTTTTTCCCCTCCACTTT. The rearrangement joins TRBV28 to TRBJ1-6, with 7 bases aligning to TRBD1. Germline CDR1 is MDHEN and CDR2 is SYDVKM. The trim removed 2 bases at V and 13 bases at J, leaving 5 bases unmatched. The CDR3 has 13 residues.

The chain couples TRBV15 to TRBJ2-7, with D possibly TRBD2 on 6 matching bases. Germline V lookup: CDR1 LNHNV, CDR2 YYDKDF (reference sequence). V dropped 5 bases and J dropped 4 bases, with 18 bases sitting between them. This CDR3 is built from 15 residues. The CDR3: CATSVRRGFQYEQYF. In DNA form, the CDR3 reads TGTGCCACCAGCGTACGTCGGGGGTTTCAGTACGAGCAGTACTTC. Drawing the rest from reference TRBV15 and TRBJ2-7, the complete variable domain is DAMVIQNPRYQVTQFGKPVTLSCSQTLNHNVMYWYQQKSSQAPKLLFHYYDKDFNNEADTPDNFQSRRPNTSFCFLDIRSPGLGDTAMYLCATSVRRGFQYEQYFGPGTRLTVT.

The V call is TRBV21-1, the J call TRBJ2-1; the D call in the table, TRBD2, was not verified against the DNA. TRBV21-1 is shown as a pseudogene. The CDR3 length is 18 residues. The CDR3 DNA sequence: TGTGCCAGCAGCAAAGAACTGCGAGCGGGGGCAAATCCCAATGAGCAGTTCTTC. This codes for CASSKELRAGANPNEQFF.

The chain carries TRBV4-1 and TRBJ2-1, with D perhaps TRBD1 (6 bases). The CDR3 runs 14 residues. Deletions cut 1 base from V and 9 bases from J, with 13 bases between. The germline V gene encodes CDR1 MGHRA and CDR2 YSYEKL. The CDR3 is CASSQVWGPGEQFF. The CDR3 DNA reads TGCGCCAGCAGCCAAGTTTGGGGGCCGGGTGAGCAGTTCTTC.

The V and J genes are TRBV6-1 and TRBJ2-7, with a tentative D call TRBD1 (5 bases). The CDR3 spans 14 residues. Trimming cost V 8 bases and J 1 base, with 15 bases left between them. CDR1 is MNHNS and CDR2 is SASEGT in the germline V gene. The CDR3 DNA follows: TGTGCCAGCGACCCCCTAGGGGATTCCTACGAGCAGTACTTC. Residues: CASDPLGDSYEQYF.

The chain employs TRBV6-5 and TRBJ2-3; D is unclear. Germline CDR1 is MNHEY and CDR2 is SVGAGI. The CDR3 is 15 residues long. Trimming took 6 bases from V and 1 from J, leaving 14 bases between them. DNA of the CDR3: TGTGCCAGCAGCCCTTCTACCGGAGGCACAGATACGCAGTATTTT. Translated: CASSPSTGGTDTQYF.

On this clone itself: One end of the junction is discordant with germline, which a read error may explain. The chain has TRBV5-5 and TRBJ2-7; weak D call: TRBD2 (6 bases). This CDR3 has 13 residues. The V gene's germline CDR1 is SGHKS and CDR2 YYEKEE (reference sequence). CDR3 nucleotides: TGTGCCAGCAGCCTTACTAGCTCCCACGAGCAGTACTTC. Protein sequence: CASSLTSSHEQYF.

The chain has TRBV18 and TRBJ2-7, with TRBD1 as a possible D gene (7 bases). The CDR3 sequence is 16 residues long. Looked up from germline, CDR1 is KGHSH and CDR2 is LQKENI. V shed 0 bases and J shed 2 bases, with 14 bases lying between them. This CDR3 is CASSPPTTGRPYEQYF. For the CDR3, the DNA is TGTGCCAGCTCACCACCGACGACAGGGAGGCCCTACGAGCAGTACTTC. Supplemented by reference TRBV18 and TRBJ2-7, the full variable domain reads NAGVMQNPRHLVRRRGQEARLRCSPMKGHSHVYWYRQLPEEGLKFMVYLQKENIIDESGMPKERFSAEFPKEGPSILRIQQVVRGDSAAYFCASSPPTTGRPYEQYFGPGTRLTVT.

This chain uses TRBV6-1 with TRBJ2-3, with 10 bases lining up with TRBD2. CDR1 is MNHNS and CDR2 is SASEGT in the germline V gene. J was trimmed by 4 bases and V by 8 bases; bases with no gene match: 6. This CDR3 region has 14 residues. CDR3 nucleotides: TGTGCCAGCCCCAGCGGGGGGGCGGCAGATACGCAGTATTTT. Amino acids: CASPSGGAADTQYF.

The chain couples TRBV28 to TRBJ1-3, with TRBD1 as a possible D gene (5 bases). The germline V and J ends were trimmed by 6 bases and 3 bases, with 21 bases remaining between them. The CDR3 contains 17 residues. Germline CDR1 and CDR2: MDHEN and SYDVKM. CDR3 coding DNA: TGTGCCAGCAGACTACGAAGACCTATGGGGGGTGGAAACACCATATATTTT. Encoded protein: CASRLRRPMGGGNTIYF.

This clone has only one observation. The CDR3 bases are TGTGCCAGCAGCTTCCCCCCCCGGCTGGCGGGGCAAGAGACCCAGTACTTC. Its translation: CASSFPPRLAGQETQYF. The chain couples TRBV7-2 to TRBJ2-5, with D maybe TRBD2 (6 bases). Germline assignment: CDR1 SGHTA and CDR2 FQGNSA. This CDR3 comprises 17 residues. V shed 3 bases and J shed 2 bases, with 19 bases lying between them. Looking up the rest from reference TRBV7-2 and TRBJ2-5 gives the full variable domain: GAGVSQSPSNKVTEKGKDVELRCDPISGHTALYWYRQSLGQGLEFLIYFQGNSAPDKSGLPSDRFSAERTGGSVSTLTIQRTQQEDSAVYLCASSFPPRLAGQETQYFGPGTRLLVL.

This chain uses TRBV14 with TRBJ2-2; TRBD2 matches at 7 bases. Germline assignment: CDR1 SGHDN and CDR2 FVKESK. V was pared by 4 bases and J by 0 bases, with 5 bases of the junction left unmatched. CDR3 length: 16 residues. The CDR3 nucleotides read TGTGCCAGCAGCCGTCGGGACTACACGAACACCGGGGAGCTGTTTTTT. It codes for CASSRRDYTNTGELFF.

The genes are TRBV15 and TRBJ2-3; D not certain. Trimming took 0 bases from V and 2 from J, leaving 6 bases between them. Germline loops: CDR1 LNHNV, CDR2 YYDKDF (reference sequence). The CDR3 sequence is 14 residues long. CDR3 sequence: CATSRERNTDTQYF. The CDR3 bases are TGTGCCACCAGCAGAGAGCGGAACACAGATACGCAGTATTTT.

The rearrangement uses TRBV6-1 and TRBJ2-7; D is uncertain. V dropped 7 bases and J dropped 6 bases, with 19 bases sitting between them. From germline, CDR1 is MNHNS and CDR2 SASEGT. The CDR3 consists of 14 residues. The chain's CDR3 is CASNRDPSLGEQYF. The CDR3 coding sequence is TGTGCCAGCAACAGAGACCCGTCCCTCGGCGAGCAGTACTTC.

This clone was seen just once. The chain links TRBV6-1 to TRBJ2-4, with TRBD1 matching over 7 bases. V was clipped by 8 bases and J by 7 bases; unmatched bases: 8. CDR1 is MNHNS, CDR2 SASEGT, per germline. The CDR3 spans 13 residues. The CDR3 DNA is TGTGCCAGCGAACAGGGGTTTAGGAACATTCAGTACTTC. It codes for CASEQGFRNIQYF.

This clone was recorded a few times. V gene TRBV4-1 combines with J gene TRBJ2-2; D is unclear. The V and J ends lost 1 base and 4 bases respectively, with 10 bases between them. The CDR3 runs to 15 residues. CDR1 and CDR2 from the germline V gene are MGHRA and YSYEKL. CDR3 amino acids: CASSQVNYLTGELFF. DNA of the CDR3: TGCGCCAGCAGCCAAGTTAACTACCTCACCGGGGAGCTGTTTTTT.

This chain connects TRBV4-2 to TRBJ2-2; 12 bases are a match to TRBD1. Losses at the gene ends were 0 bases for V and 7 bases for J; bases not matched to a gene: 6. The germline gives CDR1 LGHNA, CDR2 YNFKEQ. This CDR3 comprises 17 residues. CDR3 amino acids: CASSQEGQGAFIGELFF. The CDR3, as DNA: TGTGCCAGCAGCCAAGAGGGACAGGGGGCTTTTATCGGGGAGCTGTTTTTT.

V and J are TRBV6-6 and TRBJ2-7; D is unclear. This CDR3 region has 12 residues. The germline V gene has CDR1 MNHNY and CDR2 SVGAGI (reference sequence). Trimming took off 6 bases at V and 2 bases at J, with 8 bases between the two ends. In nucleotides, the CDR3 is TGTGCCAGCAGAACACAAACCTACGAGCAGTACTTC. Translation gives CASRTQTYEQYF.

This clone was found a few times. The CDR3: CASSLRPLAGPSYEQYF. Written as DNA, the CDR3 is TGTGCCAGCAGCTTACGGCCTTTAGCGGGGCCGTCCTACGAGCAGTACTTC. The genes are TRBV11-2 and TRBJ2-7, with 8 bases that match TRBD2. The CDR3 contains 17 residues. In germline, CDR1 is SGHAT, CDR2 FQNNGV. V shed 2 bases, J shed 1 base, and the junction held 10 bases outside the gene matches.

The DNA for the CDR3 is TGTGCCTGGAGTTTTGGCAGGGGGCGAACTGAAGCTTTCTTT. Amino acids: CAWSFGRGRTEAFF. This chain links TRBV30 with TRBJ1-1; 8 nucleotides align to TRBD1. The ends lost 2 bases at V and 5 bases at J; junction bases unmatched: 7. There are 14 residues in the CDR3. Germline V CDR1 and CDR2: GTSNPN, SVGIG (reference sequence).

The rearrangement uses TRBV4-1 and TRBJ2-7, with TRBD2 matching over 7 bases. In germline, CDR1 is MGHRA, CDR2 YSYEKL. Trimming removed 6 bases from V and 0 bases from J; junction bases left unmatched: 26. This CDR3 comprises 21 residues. The CDR3 region has the DNA TGCGCCAGCAGAAGGGCAGGGCTCGTGACTAGCCGTATTATGTTCTCCTACGAGCAGTACTTC. Encoded protein: CASRRAGLVTSRIMFSYEQYF.

The chain has TRBV28 and TRBJ1-5; D gene unclear. The CDR3 covers 15 residues. Trimming stripped 2 bases from V and 0 bases from J, with 8 bases between. The germline V gene encodes CDR1 MDHEN and CDR2 SYDVKM. The CDR3 region is CASSLLRDSNQPQHF. The CDR3 nucleotides read TGTGCCAGCAGTTTACTTCGGGATAGCAATCAGCCCCAGCATTTT. The full variable domain, completed using reference TRBV28 and TRBJ1-5, is DVKVTQSSRYLVKRTGEKVFLECVQDMDHENMFWYRQDPGLGLRLIYFSYDVKMKEKGDIPEGYSVSREKKERFSLILESASTNQTSMYLCASSLLRDSNQPQHFGDGTRLSIL.

V usage is TRBV29-1 and J usage is TRBJ2-1; possibly TRBD2 for D (5 bases). CDR3 length: 14 amino acids. In germline, CDR1 is SQVTM, CDR2 ANQGSEA. V was clipped by 7 bases and J by 7 bases, with 20 bases between them. Here the CDR3 DNA reads TGCAGCGGTGGCGTAGTGGCGGGCCGGAATGAGCAGTTCTTC. Encoded protein: CSGGVVAGRNEQFF.

About this clone itself: Sequence at one end of the junction differs from germline and may be a read error. Other DNA variants within this sample encode the same CDR3. This chain uses TRBV5-1 with TRBJ1-4; 8 bases match TRBD1. The CDR3 consists of 15 residues. Germline lookup yields CDR1 SGHRS and CDR2 YFSETQ. The CDR3 DNA reads TGCGCCAGCAGCTTCGACAGGGGTGCTAATGAAAAGCTGTTTTTT. Translated, it gives CASSFDRGANEKLFF.

The chain carries TRBV6-5 and TRBJ1-6; the D is unclear. This CDR3 has 15 residues. With 0 bases removed from V and 6 bases from J, the gap between germline ends came to 9 bases. The germline V gene encodes CDR1 MNHEY and CDR2 SVGAGI. The CDR3 is CASSYSLVFNSPLHF. In nucleotides, the CDR3 is TGTGCCAGCAGTTACTCTTTAGTTTTTAATTCACCCCTCCACTTT.

V gene TRBV5-1 combines with J gene TRBJ2-7; a possible D gene is TRBD2 (5 bases). In germline, CDR1 is SGHRS, CDR2 YFSETQ. This CDR3 spans 13 amino acids. Trimming removed 4 bases from V and 0 bases from J, with 8 bases in between. Written as DNA, the CDR3 is TGCGCCAGCAGCCGGGAACCCTCCTACGAGCAGTACTTC. It specifies CASSREPSYEQYF.